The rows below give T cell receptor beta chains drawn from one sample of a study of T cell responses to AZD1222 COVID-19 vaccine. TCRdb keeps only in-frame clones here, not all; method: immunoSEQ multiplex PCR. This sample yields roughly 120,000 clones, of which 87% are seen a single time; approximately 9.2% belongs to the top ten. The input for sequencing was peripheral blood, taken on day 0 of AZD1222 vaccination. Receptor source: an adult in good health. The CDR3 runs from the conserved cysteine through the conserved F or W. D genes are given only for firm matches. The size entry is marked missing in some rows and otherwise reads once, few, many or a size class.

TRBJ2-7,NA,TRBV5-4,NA,TGTGCCAGCAGCAGCGACGGACTCCCGGGGGAATGGGTGCAGTACTTC,CASSSDGLPGEWVQYF
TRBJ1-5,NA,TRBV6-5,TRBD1,TGTGCCAGCAGTCCAACAGGGGTTCAGCCCCAGCATTTT,CASSPTGVQPQHF
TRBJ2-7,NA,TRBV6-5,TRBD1,TGTGCCAGCAGTTACTCGACGGGACAGGTCTCCTACGAGCAGTACTTC,CASSYSTGQVSYEQYF
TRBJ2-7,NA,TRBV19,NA,TGTGCCAGTAGAGATCGCGGGGGCAGGGACGAGCAGTACTTC,CASRDRGGRDEQYF
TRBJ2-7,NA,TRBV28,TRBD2,TGTGCCAGCAGCCTGGGTCTAGCGGGATCCTACGAGCAGTACTTC,CASSLGLAGSYEQYF
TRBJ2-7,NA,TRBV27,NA,TGTGCCAGCAGTTTTAGGGGTCCATCGGCTGGGAGCTCCTACGAGCAGTACTTC,CASSFRGPSAGSSYEQYF
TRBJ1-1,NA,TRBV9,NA,TGTGCCAGCAGCCCAGGGTGGCATCTGAACACTGAAGCTTTCTTT,CASSPGWHLNTEAFF
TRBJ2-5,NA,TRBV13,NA,TGTGCCAGCAGTCAAGCAGAGACCCAGTACTTC,CASSQAETQYF
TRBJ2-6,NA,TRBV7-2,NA,TGTGCCAGCAGAATTACGTCTGGGGCCAACGTCCTGACTTTC,CASRITSGANVLTF
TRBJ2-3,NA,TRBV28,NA,TGTGCCAGCAGTTTATCTAGGCCCGGGACAGATACGCAGTATTTT,CASSLSRPGTDTQYF
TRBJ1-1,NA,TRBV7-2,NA,TGTGCCAGCAGCATCCTTCGGGGCGAAGCTTTCTTT,CASSILRGEAFF
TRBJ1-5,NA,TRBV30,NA,TGTGCCTGGAGCGGACGGAGCAATCAGCCCCAGCATTTT,CAWSGRSNQPQHF
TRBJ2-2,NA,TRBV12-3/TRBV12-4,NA,TGTGCCAGCATGGCCTCCGACACCGGGGAGCTGTTTTTT,CASMASDTGELFF
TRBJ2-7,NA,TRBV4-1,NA,TGCGCCAGCAGCCAAGCCCCCCTTATGGACACCTACGAGCAGTACTTC,CASSQAPLMDTYEQYF
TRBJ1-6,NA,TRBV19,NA,TGTGCCAGTAACCCCGGGGATAATTCACCCCTCCACTTT,CASNPGDNSPLHF
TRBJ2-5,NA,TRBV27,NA,TGTGCCAGCAGACCGGACGTCCCACCGGGGGAGACCCAGTACTTC,CASRPDVPPGETQYF
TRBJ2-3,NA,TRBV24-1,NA,TGTGCCACCAGTGAGGCCGGGCCAATAAGCACAGATACGCAGTATTTT,CATSEAGPISTDTQYF
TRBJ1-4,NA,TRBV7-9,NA,TGTGCCTCCCGCGCGAGGGGAACTAATGAAAAACTGTTTTTT,CASRARGTNEKLFF
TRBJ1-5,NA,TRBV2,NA,TGTGCCAGCAGTGAACAGGATTTGGCCCAGCATTTT,CASSEQDLAQHF
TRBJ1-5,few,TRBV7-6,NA,TGTGCCAGCAGCCCCTCCCCTGGGGGCATTGCGCCCCAGCATTTT,CASSPSPGGIAPQHF
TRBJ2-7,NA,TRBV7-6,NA,TGTGCCAGCAGCTTAGTTTTCCACGAGCAGTACTTC,CASSLVFHEQYF
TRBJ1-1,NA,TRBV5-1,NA,TGCGCCAGCACCCAAACGCCGGGGTTCACTGAAGCTTTCTTT,CASTQTPGFTEAFF
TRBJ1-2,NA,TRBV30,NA,TGTGCCTGGACGGAGGAGGGGAAGGGTGGCTACACCTTC,CAWTEEGKGGYTF
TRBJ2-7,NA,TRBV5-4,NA,TGTGCCAGCAGCTTGCAGCGTTCCTACGAGCAGTACTTC,CASSLQRSYEQYF
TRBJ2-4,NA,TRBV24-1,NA,TGTGCCACCAGTGATCCCCGACCCCATTCGGAATTTTCACTTCAGTACTTC,CATSDPRPHSEFSLQYF
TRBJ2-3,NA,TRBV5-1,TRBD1,TGCGCCAGCAGCAACCGACAGGGGGGGACAGATACGCAGTATTTT,CASSNRQGGTDTQYF
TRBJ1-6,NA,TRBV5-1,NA,TGCGCCAGCAGCCAACCGGGGGGCGATTCACCCCTCCACTTT,CASSQPGGDSPLHF
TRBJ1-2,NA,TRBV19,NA,TGTGCCAGTAGTATTTGGGATACGGGCTACACCTTC,CASSIWDTGYTF
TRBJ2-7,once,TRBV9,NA,TGTGCCAGCAGCGTAGGGGACAAATCCTACGAGCAGTACTTC,CASSVGDKSYEQYF
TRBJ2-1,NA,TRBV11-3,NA,TGTGCCAGCAGCTTACCCAGGGAGAGGGGGAATGAGCAGTTCTTC,CASSLPRERGNEQFF
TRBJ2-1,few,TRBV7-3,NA,TGTGCCCCCACCCCCGGCCTATGCAATGAGCAGTTCTTC,CAPTPGLCNEQFF
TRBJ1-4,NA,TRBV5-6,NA,TGTGCCAGCAGCTCCGGGATCGGCGTTGAAAAACTGTTTTTT,CASSSGIGVEKLFF
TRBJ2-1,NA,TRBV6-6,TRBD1,TGTGCCAGCAGGATGACAGGGGTCGGGGATGAGCAGTTCTTC,CASRMTGVGDEQFF
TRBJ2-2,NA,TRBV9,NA,TGTGCCAGCAGCGAGCGGAGGGGGGGGCCTTTAGGCACCGGGGAGCTGTTTTTT,CASSERRGGPLGTGELFF